This is a list of T cell receptor beta chains from one sample in a study of blood T cell repertoires in COVID-19. The assay was immunoSEQ multiplex PCR, and TCRdb's table has in-frame clones only and misses some. The sample lists a few hundred thousand clones; more than 85% were seen once. The sample comprised PBMCs or T cells enriched from blood (not recorded which). The origin of the receptors is a woman aged 25 to 45 who had recovered from COVID-19. The CDR3 runs from the conserved cysteine through the conserved F or W. The order of the fields is D gene, V gene, J gene, clone size, CDR3 DNA, CDR3 protein. A D gene is named only where the DNA matches it firmly. Only some rows state a clone size, as once, few, many or a class for expanded clones.

D gene: .
V gene: TRBV5-1
J gene: TRBJ1-3
clone size: .
CDR3 DNA: TGCGCCAGCAGCGTCGGCTCTGGAAACACCATATATTTT
CDR3 protein: CASSVGSGNTIYF

D gene: TRBD1
V gene: TRBV30
J gene: TRBJ2-6
clone size: once
CDR3 DNA: TGTGCCGGGGGGGGACAGGGCTCTGGGGCCAACGTCCTGACTTTC
CDR3 protein: CAGGGQGSGANVLTF

D gene: .
V gene: TRBV12-3/TRBV12-4
J gene: TRBJ2-1
clone size: .
CDR3 DNA: TGTGCCAGCAGTCTATCGGTGAATGAGCAGTTCTTC
CDR3 protein: CASSLSVNEQFF

D gene: .
V gene: TRBV5-1
J gene: TRBJ2-1
clone size: few
CDR3 DNA: TGCGCCAGCAGCTTTGGCCCGGGTTTGGGGGCCGCGCAGTTCTTC
CDR3 protein: CASSFGPGLGAAQFF

D gene: TRBD1
V gene: TRBV7-9
J gene: TRBJ1-2
clone size: .
CDR3 DNA: TGTGCCAGCAGCTTATTATTGGGGACAGTTGATTATGGCTACACCTTC
CDR3 protein: CASSLLLGTVDYGYTF

D gene: .
V gene: TRBV20-1
J gene: TRBJ1-2
clone size: .
CDR3 DNA: TGCAGTGCTAGTTTACAGGGTGCCGGGTATGGCTACACCTTC
CDR3 protein: CSASLQGAGYGYTF

D gene: .
V gene: TRBV4-1
J gene: TRBJ1-3
clone size: once
CDR3 DNA: TGCGCCAGCAGCCAAGTGCCCGGGGGAAACACCATATATTTT
CDR3 protein: CASSQVPGGNTIYF

D gene: TRBD1
V gene: TRBV5-1
J gene: TRBJ2-7
clone size: .
CDR3 DNA: TGCGCCAGCAGCTTGGGCAGGGGGACCTCTGACGAGCAGTACTTC
CDR3 protein: CASSLGRGTSDEQYF

D gene: .
V gene: TRBV27
J gene: TRBJ2-1
clone size: .
CDR3 DNA: TGTGCCAGCAGTTTACCCGGGGGCAATGAGCAGTTCTTC
CDR3 protein: CASSLPGGNEQFF

D gene: .
V gene: TRBV3-1/TRBV3-2
J gene: TRBJ1-3
clone size: .
CDR3 DNA: TGTGCCAGCAGCCAACCAGTCTCTGGAAACACCATATATTTT
CDR3 protein: CASSQPVSGNTIYF

D gene: TRBD2
V gene: TRBV11-2
J gene: TRBJ2-7
clone size: .
CDR3 DNA: TGTGCCAGCAGCTTAGACCGGACTAGCGGGAACAACTTC
CDR3 protein: CASSLDRTSGNNF

D gene: TRBD2
V gene: TRBV6-5
J gene: TRBJ2-1
clone size: .
CDR3 DNA: TGTGCCATCGGGACTAGATTCTACAATGAGCAGTTCTTC
CDR3 protein: CAIGTRFYNEQFF

D gene: TRBD1
V gene: TRBV5-1
J gene: TRBJ2-7
clone size: .
CDR3 DNA: TGCGCCAGCAGCTTGGCCTCAGGATTACAGGGGGTCGAGCAGTACTTC
CDR3 protein: CASSLASGLQGVEQYF

D gene: .
V gene: TRBV10-3
J gene: TRBJ2-7
clone size: .
CDR3 DNA: TGTGCCATCAGTGAGAGGACACTGTCCTACGAGCAGTACTTC
CDR3 protein: CAISERTLSYEQYF

D gene: .
V gene: TRBV27
J gene: TRBJ2-7
clone size: .
CDR3 DNA: TGTGCCAGCAGTGCAGGGTGGGAGCAGTACTTC
CDR3 protein: CASSAGWEQYF

D gene: TRBD1
V gene: TRBV10-3
J gene: TRBJ1-1
clone size: .
CDR3 DNA: TGTGCCATCAGTGAAAGGGGACAGGGGTTGGCTTTCTTT
CDR3 protein: CAISERGQGLAFF

D gene: .
V gene: TRBV6-5
J gene: TRBJ2-4
clone size: .
CDR3 DNA: TGTGCCAGCAGTTCTTTAGGGGGTGCCAAAAACATTCAGTACTTC
CDR3 protein: CASSSLGGAKNIQYF

D gene: TRBD2
V gene: TRBV28
J gene: TRBJ2-3
clone size: .
CDR3 DNA: TGTGCCAGCAGTTTAGGACTAGCGGCGGATACGCAGTATTTT
CDR3 protein: CASSLGLAADTQYF

D gene: .
V gene: TRBV7-9
J gene: TRBJ1-1
clone size: .
CDR3 DNA: TGTGCCAGCAGCTTAGCGAGGGGCAGGCGGGGCCTCATGAACACTGAAGCTTTCTTT
CDR3 protein: CASSLARGRRGLMNTEAFF

D gene: TRBD2
V gene: TRBV11-2
J gene: TRBJ2-1
clone size: .
CDR3 DNA: TGTGCCAGCAGCTTGCCTAGCGGGGGGACTGAGCAGTTCTTC
CDR3 protein: CASSLPSGGTEQFF

D gene: TRBD1
V gene: TRBV5-1
J gene: TRBJ2-7
clone size: .
CDR3 DNA: TGCGCCAGCAGCTGGGAGACAGGGGGTTCCTACGAGCAGTACTTC
CDR3 protein: CASSWETGGSYEQYF

D gene: .
V gene: TRBV19
J gene: TRBJ1-1
clone size: few
CDR3 DNA: TGTGCCAGTAGTTTCCAGGGGAACACTGAAGCTTTCTTT
CDR3 protein: CASSFQGNTEAFF

D gene: .
V gene: TRBV29-1
J gene: TRBJ2-1
clone size: once
CDR3 DNA: TGCAGCGTCCCCCCTGAGGGATACAATGAGCAGTTCTTC
CDR3 protein: CSVPPEGYNEQFF

D gene: TRBD2
V gene: TRBV5-1
J gene: TRBJ2-3
clone size: .
CDR3 DNA: TGCGCCAGCAGCTTGGGGCTAGCGGGGGGGCCGACAGATACGCAGTATTTT
CDR3 protein: CASSLGLAGGPTDTQYF

D gene: TRBD2
V gene: TRBV6-4
J gene: TRBJ2-1
clone size: once
CDR3 DNA: TGTGCCAGCAGTGAGGGGACTAGCGGGACCTACAATGAGCAGTTCTTC
CDR3 protein: CASSEGTSGTYNEQFF

D gene: .
V gene: TRBV11-2
J gene: TRBJ1-6
clone size: .
CDR3 DNA: TGTGCCAGCAGCTTTTCCGGCCGGGGGAATTCACCCCTCCACTTT
CDR3 protein: CASSFSGRGNSPLHF

D gene: TRBD1
V gene: TRBV6-5
J gene: TRBJ1-5
clone size: .
CDR3 DNA: TGTGCCAGCAGTACCCGGACAGGGTTTCAGCCCCAGCATTTT
CDR3 protein: CASSTRTGFQPQHF

D gene: TRBD1
V gene: TRBV18
J gene: TRBJ1-1
clone size: .
CDR3 DNA: TGTGCCAGCTCCCAAGGGACAGGGTCCTTGAACACTGAAGCTTTCTTT
CDR3 protein: CASSQGTGSLNTEAFF

D gene: .
V gene: TRBV24-1
J gene: TRBJ2-3
clone size: .
CDR3 DNA: TGTGCCACCAGTGATCCTCAGGGGACAGATACGCAGTATTTT
CDR3 protein: CATSDPQGTDTQYF

D gene: TRBD1
V gene: TRBV6-6
J gene: TRBJ1-4
clone size: .
CDR3 DNA: TGTGCCAGCAGGGACCCGGGACAGGCTGAAAAACTGTTTTTT
CDR3 protein: CASRDPGQAEKLFF

D gene: TRBD1
V gene: TRBV11-2
J gene: TRBJ1-2
clone size: .
CDR3 DNA: TGTGCCAGCAGCAACCGGGACAGGGGGGACTATGGCTACACCTTC
CDR3 protein: CASSNRDRGDYGYTF

D gene: .
V gene: TRBV7-5
J gene: TRBJ1-5
clone size: once
CDR3 DNA: TGTGCCAGAAGCCTCCGGGACAGGGTGGATCAGCCCCAGCATTTT
CDR3 protein: CARSLRDRVDQPQHF

D gene: .
V gene: TRBV4-1
J gene: TRBJ1-1
clone size: .
CDR3 DNA: TGCGCCAGCAGCCAAGTGATGGGCCCAGCTTTCTTT
CDR3 protein: CASSQVMGPAFF

D gene: TRBD2
V gene: TRBV24-1
J gene: TRBJ2-7
clone size: once
CDR3 DNA: TGTGCCACCAGGGCTAGCGGGAGTTTAGAGCAGTACTTC
CDR3 protein: CATRASGSLEQYF

D gene: .
V gene: TRBV9
J gene: TRBJ1-2
clone size: .
CDR3 DNA: TGTGCCAGCAGCCCGTGGGGGGAAAACTATGGCTACACCTTC
CDR3 protein: CASSPWGENYGYTF

D gene: .
V gene: TRBV27
J gene: TRBJ1-2
clone size: .
CDR3 DNA: TGTGCCAGCAGGCCCGGTACAGGGATCTATGGCTACACCTTC
CDR3 protein: CASRPGTGIYGYTF

D gene: TRBD1
V gene: TRBV5-4
J gene: TRBJ1-2
clone size: .
CDR3 DNA: TGTGCCAGCAGCTACGACAGGGGCAAGGGCTATGGCTACACCTTC
CDR3 protein: CASSYDRGKGYGYTF

D gene: .
V gene: TRBV27
J gene: TRBJ1-1
clone size: .
CDR3 DNA: TGTGCCAGCAGTTTTAACCTCCCGAGTTCCACTGAAGCTTTCTTT
CDR3 protein: CASSFNLPSSTEAFF

D gene: TRBD1
V gene: TRBV5-6
J gene: TRBJ2-7
clone size: .
CDR3 DNA: TGTGCCAGCAGCGTTCAGCCGGGACAGGGGTACGAGCAGTACTTC
CDR3 protein: CASSVQPGQGYEQYF

D gene: .
V gene: TRBV27
J gene: TRBJ2-1
clone size: .
CDR3 DNA: TGTGCCACCCCCCCCCGGCAGGGTATCTACAATGAGCAGTTCTTC
CDR3 protein: CATPPRQGIYNEQFF

D gene: TRBD2
V gene: TRBV27
J gene: TRBJ2-2
clone size: .
CDR3 DNA: TGTGCCAGCAGCTCCTTGAGGGGAGGGCCGACCGGGGAGCTGTTTTTT
CDR3 protein: CASSSLRGGPTGELFF

D gene: .
V gene: TRBV7-9
J gene: TRBJ2-3
clone size: .
CDR3 DNA: TGTGCCAGCAGCTTAGATCCATCCCTGGTGCGGGCCGCCGGTTATACGCAGTATTTT
CDR3 protein: CASSLDPSLVRAAGYTQYF

D gene: .
V gene: TRBV27
J gene: TRBJ2-3
clone size: .
CDR3 DNA: TGTGCCAGCACCCGGGAGTGGGGAGATACGCAGTATTTT
CDR3 protein: CASTREWGDTQYF

D gene: .
V gene: TRBV6-5
J gene: TRBJ2-6
clone size: .
CDR3 DNA: TGTGCCAGCAGTTACGCCAGATCAACTGGGGCCAACGTCCTGACTTTC
CDR3 protein: CASSYARSTGANVLTF

D gene: .
V gene: TRBV14
J gene: TRBJ2-3
clone size: .
CDR3 DNA: TGTGCCGTCCGGGGGAATTCCACAGATACGCAGTATTTT
CDR3 protein: CAVRGNSTDTQYF

D gene: .
V gene: TRBV10-1
J gene: TRBJ2-1
clone size: .
CDR3 DNA: TGCGCCAGCAGTAGCGGTGGATTCAATGAGCAGTTCTTC
CDR3 protein: CASSSGGFNEQFF

D gene: TRBD1
V gene: TRBV18
J gene: TRBJ1-5
clone size: .
CDR3 DNA: TGTGCCAGCTCACCACCCGGACAGGGCAGCAATCAGCCCCAGCATTTT
CDR3 protein: CASSPPGQGSNQPQHF

D gene: .
V gene: TRBV5-1
J gene: TRBJ1-3
clone size: .
CDR3 DNA: TGCGCCAGCAGCTTGACCTCTATAGAAGCCCCCGACACCATATATTTT
CDR3 protein: CASSLTSIEAPDTIYF

D gene: .
V gene: TRBV14
J gene: TRBJ1-1
clone size: .
CDR3 DNA: TGTGCCAGCAGCCCAGAGGGTAGGGGCACTGAAGCTTTCTTT
CDR3 protein: CASSPEGRGTEAFF

D gene: .
V gene: TRBV2
J gene: TRBJ1-1
clone size: .
CDR3 DNA: TGTGCCAGCAAAAGGGACTTCAACACTGAAGCTTTCTTT
CDR3 protein: CASKRDFNTEAFF

D gene: .
V gene: TRBV19
J gene: TRBJ1-1
clone size: .
CDR3 DNA: TGTGCCAGTAGTATATGGGGCTTTGAAGCTTTCTTT
CDR3 protein: CASSIWGFEAFF

D gene: .
V gene: TRBV27
J gene: TRBJ2-1
clone size: .
CDR3 DNA: TGTGCCAGCAGTGTCCAGGGAATGTCCTACAATGAGCAGTTCTTC
CDR3 protein: CASSVQGMSYNEQFF